This is a list of T cell receptor beta chains from one sample in a study of Ad26.COV2.S vaccination and SARS-CoV-2 variants. Only in-frame clones appear in the TCRdb table, and some are missing; sequencing was by immunoSEQ multiplex PCR. The sample records about 420,000 clones, roughly 90% being singletons. The sample here was peripheral blood, taken in a trial of Ad26.COV2.S vaccine versus placebo. These receptors originate from a person aged 18-60 years who received the Ad26.COV2.S COVID-19 vaccine or a placebo. Each CDR3 is given with its conserved first and last residue. D genes are given only for firm matches. Not all rows give a size; the values are once, few, many and, for expanded clones, a class.

d_call j_call clone_size v_call cdr3_aa cdr3_nt
. TRBJ2-2 once TRBV12-3/TRBV12-4 CASSLVITGELFF TGTGCCAGCAGTTTAGTTATCACCGGGGAGCTGTTTTTT
. TRBJ1-2 . TRBV27 CASRILGGGEDYGYTF TGTGCCAGCAGGATTTTGGGGGGGGGCGAAGACTATGGCTACACCTTC
TRBD2 TRBJ2-1 . TRBV7-8 CASSLREGEQFF TGTGCCAGCAGCTTACGGGAGGGCGAGCAGTTCTTC
TRBD1 TRBJ1-4 . TRBV4-2 CASSSPLSQGGLEKLFF TGTGCCAGCAGCTCCCCGCTCTCACAGGGGGGATTGGAAAAACTGTTTTTT
. TRBJ1-4 . TRBV29-1 CSVGQSPNEKLFF TGCAGCGTTGGACAGAGCCCTAATGAAAAACTGTTTTTT
. TRBJ1-1 . TRBV15 CATSRDSGRGEAFF TGTGCCACCAGCAGAGATTCGGGCAGGGGTGAAGCTTTCTTT
TRBD2 TRBJ2-2 . TRBV27 CASSLFRAGGTGELFF TGTGCCAGCAGTTTATTTCGAGCGGGGGGGACCGGGGAGCTGTTTTTT
. TRBJ2-7 . TRBV12-3/TRBV12-4 CASSGVPGYEQYF TGTGCCAGCAGTGGGGTCCCGGGATACGAGCAGTACTTC
. TRBJ2-5 . TRBV15 CATSRDQEETQYF TGTGCCACCAGCAGAGATCAAGAAGAGACCCAGTACTTC
. TRBJ1-1 . TRBV12-3/TRBV12-4 CASSFASGTEAFF TGTGCCAGCAGTTTCGCCTCTGGGACTGAAGCTTTCTTT
. TRBJ1-2 . TRBV28 CASSLSTGFSNYGYTF TGTGCCAGCAGTTTATCTACAGGGTTCTCTAACTATGGCTACACCTTC
. TRBJ2-2 . TRBV28 CASHRGARLVGELFF TGTGCCAGCCACCGGGGGGCCCGGCTGGTCGGGGAGCTGTTTTTT
. TRBJ2-1 once TRBV25-1 CATERRGNYNEQFF TGTGCCACCGAGAGGAGGGGGAATTACAATGAGCAGTTCTTC
. TRBJ2-1 once TRBV7-2 CASSLRDATYNEQFF TGTGCCAGCAGCTTAAGAGACGCCACATACAATGAGCAGTTCTTC
. TRBJ1-6 . TRBV29-1 CSVDTGDYNSPLHF TGCAGCGTTGACACAGGAGACTATAATTCACCCCTCCACTTT
. TRBJ2-2 . TRBV7-6 CASSLGWGNTGELFF TGTGCCAGCAGCTTAGGGTGGGGGAACACCGGGGAGCTGTTTTTT
. TRBJ2-2 . TRBV27 CASRPPFTGELFF TGTGCCAGCAGACCCCCTTTCACCGGGGAGCTGTTTTTT
TRBD2 TRBJ2-2 . TRBV19 CASRESSGGAGELFF TGTGCCAGTAGGGAATCTAGCGGGGGCGCCGGGGAGCTGTTTTTT
TRBD1 TRBJ2-7 . TRBV5-5 CASSFGTGEGYEQYF TGTGCCAGCAGCTTCGGGACAGGGGAGGGGTACGAGCAGTACTTC
. TRBJ1-1 . TRBV3-1/TRBV3-2 CASSQDAHRGMNTEAFF TGTGCCAGCAGCCAAGATGCCCATCGGGGGATGAACACTGAAGCTTTCTTT
TRBD1 TRBJ1-3 . TRBV2 CASSKRDRASGNTIYF TGTGCCAGCAGTAAACGGGACAGAGCCTCTGGAAACACCATATATTTT
. TRBJ2-7 . TRBV7-9 CASSLGHAGSYEQYF TGTGCCAGCAGCTTAGGTCACGCAGGTTCCTACGAGCAGTACTTC
. TRBJ2-2 . TRBV19 CASSIPATRGSGELFF TGTGCCAGTAGTATCCCTGCGACCCGGGGTTCCGGGGAGCTGTTTTTT
TRBD2 TRBJ2-5 . TRBV6-5 CASSYSRTSSRETQYF TGTGCCAGCAGTTACTCCCGGACTAGCTCTAGAGAGACCCAGTACTTC
TRBD2 TRBJ2-7 . TRBV9 CASSVSRTSGSYEQYF TGTGCCAGCAGCGTATCCCGGACTAGCGGCTCCTACGAGCAGTACTTC
. TRBJ1-6 . TRBV27 CASSLRSADTSYNSPLHF TGTGCCAGCAGTTTAAGGTCGGCAGACACGTCCTATAATTCACCCCTCCACTTT
. TRBJ1-2 few TRBV2 CASQGSNYGYTF TGTGCCTCCCAGGGGTCTAACTATGGCTACACCTTC
. TRBJ2-7 . TRBV19 CASSNILGGTGPYEQYF TGTGCCAGTAGCAATATTCTCGGGGGGACAGGTCCCTACGAGCAGTACTTC
. TRBJ2-1 . TRBV7-8 CASSLRQTDNEQFF TGTGCCAGCAGCTTACGTCAGACCGACAATGAGCAGTTCTTC
TRBD2 TRBJ2-7 . TRBV18 CASSLNRGDHEQYF TGTGCCAGCTCACTGAATCGGGGGGACCACGAGCAGTACTTC
. TRBJ1-4 . TRBV28 CASGRVDEKLFF TGTGCCAGCGGCAGGGTCGATGAAAAACTGTTTTTT
TRBD1 TRBJ1-5 . TRBV24-1 CATSDRVWGQPQHF TGTGCCACCAGCGACAGGGTTTGGGGTCAGCCCCAGCATTTT
. TRBJ1-1 few TRBV15 CATSRDRSGEAFF TGTGCCACCAGCAGGGACAGATCAGGTGAAGCTTTCTTT
. TRBJ2-1 . TRBV27 CASSYPGGADNEQFF TGTGCCAGCAGTTACCCAGGGGGGGCTGACAATGAGCAGTTCTTC
TRBD1 TRBJ2-7 . TRBV4-3 CASSHTEGDSSYEQYF TGCGCCAGCAGCCACACTGAAGGGGACAGCTCCTACGAGCAGTACTTC
TRBD1 TRBJ2-1 . TRBV27 CASSYIAAPGQGAEQFF TGTGCCAGCAGTTACATAGCAGCCCCGGGACAGGGGGCTGAGCAGTTCTTC
. TRBJ2-2 few TRBV2 CASRKGQGGAGELFF TGTGCCAGCAGAAAAGGGCAGGGCGGAGCCGGGGAGCTGTTTTTT
. TRBJ2-1 . TRBV9 CASSPAGGARYNEQFF TGTGCCAGCAGCCCAGCCGGGGGAGCCCGCTACAATGAGCAGTTCTTC
. TRBJ2-3 . TRBV7-6 CASSRGGDTQYF TGTGCCAGCAGCCGGGGAGGTGATACGCAGTATTTT
. TRBJ2-2 . TRBV7-8 CASSATANTGELFF TGTGCCAGCAGCGCTACGGCGAACACCGGGGAGCTGTTTTTT
. TRBJ2-3 . TRBV10-3 CATGTQASTDTQYF TGTGCCACCGGGACTCAGGCTAGCACAGATACGCAGTATTTT
TRBD1 TRBJ2-5 once TRBV7-3 CASSSGQQETQYF TGTGCCAGCAGCTCGGGACAGCAAGAGACCCAGTACTTC
TRBD2 TRBJ2-1 . TRBV28 CASSLRGRFSTEQFF TGTGCCAGCAGTTTGCGGGGGAGGTTTAGTACTGAGCAGTTCTTC
. TRBJ2-1 . TRBV30 CAWSVTRADEQFF TGTGCCTGGAGTGTAACCCGCGCGGATGAGCAGTTCTTC
TRBD1 TRBJ1-6 . TRBV7-9 CASSFRGQPDSPLHF TGTGCCAGCAGCTTCAGGGGACAGCCGGATTCACCCCTCCACTTT
. TRBJ2-3 . TRBV29-1 CSVEDNKVTQYF TGCAGCGTTGAAGATAATAAGGTTACGCAGTATTTT
. TRBJ2-5 once TRBV6-5 CASSYSRVQETQYF TGTGCCAGCAGTTACTCAAGGGTCCAAGAGACCCAGTACTTC
. TRBJ2-5 . TRBV18 CASSPLGRQETQYF TGTGCCAGCTCACCATTAGGACGCCAAGAGACCCAGTACTTC
. TRBJ2-3 . TRBV5-1 CASSLERDPSTDTQYF TGCGCCAGCAGCTTGGAAAGGGACCCTAGCACAGATACGCAGTATTTT
TRBD2 TRBJ2-1 . TRBV7-2 CASSLEPTTSGGPYNEQFF TGTGCCAGCAGCTTAGAGCCCACCACTAGCGGGGGTCCGTACAATGAGCAGTTCTTC
. TRBJ2-7 . TRBV9 CASSVAGRSTEQYF TGTGCCAGCAGCGTAGCTGGTAGATCCACCGAGCAGTACTTC
TRBD1 TRBJ2-1 . TRBV7-2 CASSERTGGHEQFF TGTGCCAGCAGCGAACGGACAGGGGGGCATGAGCAGTTCTTC
. TRBJ1-1 . TRBV6-5 CASSYSTLNTEAFF TGTGCCAGCAGTTACTCGACGCTGAACACTGAAGCTTTCTTT
TRBD1 TRBJ1-3 . TRBV9 CASSQGGSGNTIYF TGTGCCAGCTCCCAGGGGGGCTCTGGAAACACCATATATTTT
TRBD1 TRBJ2-3 . TRBV7-9 CASSLEGGRDTQYF TGTGCCAGCAGCTTAGAAGGGGGCCGGGATACGCAGTATTTT
. TRBJ2-7 . TRBV7-9 CASSLAGGGYEQYF TGTGCCAGCAGCTTAGCCGGGGGTGGCTACGAGCAGTACTTC
. TRBJ2-7 . TRBV28 CASSLHANRDIAYEQYF TGTGCCAGCAGTTTACACGCAAACAGAGACATAGCCTACGAGCAGTACTTC
. TRBJ2-1 . TRBV3-1/TRBV3-2 CASSLWTGTPGYNEQFF TGTGCCAGCAGCCTTTGGACCGGGACCCCGGGTTACAATGAGCAGTTCTTC
. TRBJ1-1 . TRBV27 CASSMAGKAEAFF TGTGCCAGCAGTATGGCAGGGAAGGCTGAAGCTTTCTTT